The clone carrying this T cell receptor (beta chain) was counted once. As yet, its antigen is unknown. V gave up 1 base and J gave up 3 bases, with 18 bases separating them. This CDR3 contains 17 residues. In germline, CDR1 is GTSNPN, CDR2 SVGIG (reference sequence). This record comes from a study of graft-versus-host responses after intestinal transplantation. Whole-study context: Multivisceral, liver-intestinal, or isolated intestinal transplants were received by the recipients. Broader study findings: Allograft graft-versus-host to host-versus-graft clonal ratios ran high in patients with graft-donor T cell macrochimerism.

Some clones are missing from TCRdb's copy, which holds only in-frame ones; the method was immunoSEQ multiplex PCR. The sample has approximately 81,000 clones; 80% to 90% are singletons. Specimen: unstimulated CD8+ T cells sorted from spleen or lymph node cells, collected before transplant. The chain carries TRBV30 and TRBJ1-4; D ambiguous. The source is a human donor who was the organ donor for an intestinal transplant. CDR3 residues: CAWSDPRVGWANEKLFF. The CDR3 bases are TGTGCCTGGAGTGACCCCCGGGTGGGCTGGGCTAATGAAAAACTGTTTTTT.